A single sample gave rise to the 13 T cell receptor beta chains below, sequenced in a study of T cells in Graves' hyperthyroidism and ophthalmopathy. RNA transcripts yielded amplified TCR beta CDR3 regions. Using the HTBI primer set, a first-round RT-PCR was run on the TCR CDR3. TCRdb processed the multiplex PCR reads anew with MiXCR; each CDR3 protein has one entry. The profile covers 550,000 to 800,000 distinct CDR3 sequences, with roughly 15% appearing a single time and around 8.1% taken by the ten largest. The sample taken for sequencing was blood. Receptors originate from a young man with Graves' hyperthyroidism.

This clonotype was found many times. This rearrangement joins TRBV2 to TRBJ1-5; TRBD1 aligns across 7 bases. Germline V gene sequence: CDR1 SNHLY, CDR2 FYNNEI. J gave up 3 bases and V 11 bases, and 13 bases lay outside the gene matches. CDR3 size: 15 residues. The CDR3 protein is CASRQGPRNNQPQHF. The CDR3 bases are TGTGCCTCCCGACAGGGCCCAAGAAACAATCAGCCCCAGCATTTT. The full variable domain, with the rest looked up from reference TRBV2 and TRBJ1-5, is EPEVTQTPSHQVTQMGQEVILRCVPISNHLYFYWYRQILGQKVEFLVSFYNNEISEKSEIFDDQFSVERPDGSNFTLKIRSTKLEDSAMYFCASRQGPRNNQPQHFGDGTRLSIL.

This clonotype was observed at least ten times. The V gene is TRBV7-9, the J gene TRBJ1-1; 9 bases fit TRBD1. This CDR3 is built from 14 residues. Germline loops: CDR1 SEHNR, CDR2 FQNEAQ (reference sequence). With 5 bases clipped from V and 6 bases from J, the junction kept 7 bases outside the gene matches. The CDR3 DNA reads TGTGCCAGCAGCCACAGGGGGCCTAACCCTGAAGCTTTCTTT. Protein: CASSHRGPNPEAFF.

This chain links TRBV24-1 with TRBJ2-2; 13 bases map to TRBD2. The germline V gene encodes CDR1 KGHDR and CDR2 SFDVKD. The CDR3 totals 17 residues. After removal of 4 bases from V and 5 bases from J, the junction contained 6 bases not matched to a gene. The CDR3 bases are TGTGCCACCAGTGACCGACTAGCGGGAGGACCAACCGGGGAGCTGTTTTTT. Translation: CATSDRLAGGPTGELFF.

This clonotype was recorded at least ten times. The V call is TRBV30, the J call TRBJ2-5; possibly TRBD1 for D (5 bases). The CDR3 contains 13 residues. V lost 2 bases and J 2 bases, leaving 9 bases between the germline ends. The germline CDR1 and CDR2 sequences are GTSNPN and SVGIG (reference sequence). For the CDR3, the DNA is TGTGCCTGGAGTAGGACATCTCAAGAGACCCAGTACTTC. Its protein is CAWSRTSQETQYF.

V gene TRBV6-2 or TRBV6-3 combines with J gene TRBJ2-7; D unclear. The CDR3 is made up of 15 amino acids. Trimming took off 3 bases at V and 2 bases at J, with 14 bases between the two ends. Germline V lookup: CDR1 MNHEY, CDR2 SVGEGT. The CDR3 is CASSYLTVITYEQYF. CDR3 bases: TGTGCCAGCAGTTATCTAACAGTCATAACCTACGAGCAGTACTTC.

To note about this clonotype: A much larger clone differs from this one at a single base, so this may be a read error. In DNA, the CDR3 is TGTGCCAGCAGTTTGAGCGGGGGCTACTCCTACAGTGAGCAGTTCTTC. This translates into CASSLSGGYSYSEQFF. This rearrangement joins TRBV27 to TRBJ2-1; 8 bases align to TRBD2. The CDR3 has 16 residues. Germline V gives CDR1 MNHEY, CDR2 SMNVEV (reference sequence).

This clonotype was seen more than once but under ten times. The V call is TRBV4-3, the J call TRBJ1-1; weak D call: TRBD1 (6 bases). V was trimmed by 0 bases and J by 4 bases, leaving 12 bases between them. The CDR3 contains 15 residues. CDR1 is LGHNA, CDR2 YSLEER, per germline. CDR3 loop: CASSQDQGLVTEAFF. DNA of the CDR3: TGCGCCAGCAGCCAAGACCAGGGGCTGGTCACTGAAGCTTTCTTT.

The V call is TRBV4-3, the J call TRBJ2-7; 11 bases agree with TRBD2. The CDR3 spans 16 residues. V shed 4 bases and J 3 bases; nucleotides not matched to a gene: 8. Germline CDR1 reads LGHNA; CDR2 reads YSLEER. Here the CDR3 reads CASSPSGTSGNYEQYF. The CDR3 DNA is TGCGCCAGCAGCCCGAGCGGGACTAGCGGAAACTACGAGCAGTACTTC.

The chain combines TRBV20-1 with TRBJ2-2, with a tentative D call TRBD2 (6 bases). The ends were cut back, 2 bases at V and 5 bases at J, with 18 bases in the middle. The CDR3 consists of 16 residues. Germline loops: CDR1 DFQATT, CDR2 SNEGSKA (reference sequence). The CDR3 loop is CSARRTGTRGTGELFF. The DNA for the CDR3 is TGCAGTGCTAGACGTACCGGGACTCGGGGAACCGGGGAGCTGTTTTTT.

This clonotype was counted a few times. J is TRBJ2-1 and V is TRBV9; 8 bases fit TRBD1. This CDR3 has 16 amino acids. With V trimmed by 4 bases and J by 5 bases, 11 bases remained unmatched. The germline V gene has CDR1 SGDLS and CDR2 YYNGEE. The CDR3 region has the DNA TGTGCCAGCAGCCTCGACAAGGACAGGGTCAACAATGAGCAGTTCTTC. Residues: CASSLDKDRVNNEQFF.

At least ten counts were recorded for this clonotype. The rearrangement uses TRBV7-2 and TRBJ2-3; D perhaps matches TRBD2 (5 bases). Trimming stripped 5 bases from V and 7 bases from J, with 13 bases between. The germline CDR1 and CDR2 sequences are SGHTA and FQGNSA. The CDR3 consists of 13 residues. The CDR3 DNA is TGTGCCAGCAGCCCTTTTTTCGGGAATACGCAGTATTTT. It specifies CASSPFFGNTQYF.

CDR3 sequence reads: CAIRGRQGEDYTF. Written as DNA, the CDR3 is TGTGCCATCAGGGGGCGACAGGGGGAGGACTACACCTTC. The J gene is TRBJ1-2, the V gene TRBV10-3; 9 nucleotides match TRBD1. This CDR3 spans 13 amino acids. The germline V gene has CDR1 ENHRY and CDR2 SYGVKD. Trimming at V came to 6 bases and at J to 10 bases, leaving 9 bases not matched to a gene.

This clonotype was observed a handful of times. The chain joins TRBV5-1 to TRBJ1-5, with no clear D. V was pared by 3 bases and J by 2 bases, with 9 bases between. The CDR3 is 14 amino acids. CDR1 SGHRS and CDR2 YFSETQ come from the germline V gene. In DNA, the CDR3 is TGCGCCAGCAGCTGGGCCCAGCGCAATCAGCCCCAGCATTTT. Translation gives CASSWAQRNQPQHF. Variable domain in full (rest from reference TRBV5-1 and TRBJ1-5): KAGVTQTPRYLIKTRGQQVTLSCSPISGHRSVSWYQQTPGQGLQFLFEYFSETQRNKGNFPGRFSGRQFSNSRSEMNVSTLELGDSALYLCASSWAQRNQPQHFGDGTRLSIL.